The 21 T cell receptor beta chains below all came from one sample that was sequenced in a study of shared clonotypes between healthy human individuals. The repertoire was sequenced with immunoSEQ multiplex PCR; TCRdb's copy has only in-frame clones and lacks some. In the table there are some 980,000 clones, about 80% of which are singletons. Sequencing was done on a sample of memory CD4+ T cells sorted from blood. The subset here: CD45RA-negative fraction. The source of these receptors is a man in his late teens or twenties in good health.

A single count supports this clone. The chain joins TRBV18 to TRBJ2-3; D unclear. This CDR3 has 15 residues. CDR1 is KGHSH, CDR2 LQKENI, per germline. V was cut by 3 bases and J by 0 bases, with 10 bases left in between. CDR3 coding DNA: TGTGCCAGCTCACCGCGATACACTAGCACAGATACGCAGTATTTT. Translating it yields CASSPRYTSTDTQYF. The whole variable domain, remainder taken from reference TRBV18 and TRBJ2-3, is NAGVMQNPRHLVRRRGQEARLRCSPMKGHSHVYWYRQLPEEGLKFMVYLQKENIIDESGMPKERFSAEFPKEGPSILRIQQVVRGDSAAYFCASSPRYTSTDTQYFGPGTRLTVL.

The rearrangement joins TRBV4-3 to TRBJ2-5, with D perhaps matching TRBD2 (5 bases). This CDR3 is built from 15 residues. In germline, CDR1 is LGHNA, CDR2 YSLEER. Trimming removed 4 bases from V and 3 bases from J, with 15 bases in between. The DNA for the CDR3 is TGCGCCAGCAGCCGAGACTATCTAACAAAAGAGACCCAGTACTTC. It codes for CASSRDYLTKETQYF.

CDR3 coding DNA: TGTGCCAGCACCGTGGGTGGGGCCAACACTGAAGCTTTCTTT. It codes for CASTVGGANTEAFF. The V gene is TRBV6-5, the J gene TRBJ1-1; possibly TRBD1 for D (5 bases). CDR3 length equals 14 residues. Germline lookup yields CDR1 MNHEY and CDR2 SVGAGI. V shed 7 bases and J shed 2 bases, with 14 bases lying between them.

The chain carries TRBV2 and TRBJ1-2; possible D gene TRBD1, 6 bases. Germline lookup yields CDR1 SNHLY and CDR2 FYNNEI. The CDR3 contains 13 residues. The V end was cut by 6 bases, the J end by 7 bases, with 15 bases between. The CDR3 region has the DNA TGTGCCAGCAGGGGGGGACACCTAGGTGGCTACACCTTC. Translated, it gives CASRGGHLGGYTF.

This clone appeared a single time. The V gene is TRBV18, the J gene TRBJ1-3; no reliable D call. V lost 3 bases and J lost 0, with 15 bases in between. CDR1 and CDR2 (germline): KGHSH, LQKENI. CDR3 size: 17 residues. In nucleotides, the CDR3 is TGTGCCAGCTCACCTACGACACTGCTGAGCTCTGGAAACACCATATATTTT. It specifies CASSPTTLLSSGNTIYF. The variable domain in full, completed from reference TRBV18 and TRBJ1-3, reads NAGVMQNPRHLVRRRGQEARLRCSPMKGHSHVYWYRQLPEEGLKFMVYLQKENIIDESGMPKERFSAEFPKEGPSILRIQQVVRGDSAAYFCASSPTTLLSSGNTIYFGEGSWLTVV.

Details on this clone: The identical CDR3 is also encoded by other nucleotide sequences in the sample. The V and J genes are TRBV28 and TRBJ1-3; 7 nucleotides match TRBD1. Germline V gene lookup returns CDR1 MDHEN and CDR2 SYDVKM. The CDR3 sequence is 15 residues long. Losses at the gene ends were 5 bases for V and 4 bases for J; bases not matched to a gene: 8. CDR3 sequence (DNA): TGTGCCAGCAGTCTCCGACAGGGACTCGGAAACACCATATATTTT. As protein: CASSLRQGLGNTIYF.

CDR3 in DNA: TGTGCCAGCAGGATAGCCAGCGGGACCCACAATGAGCAGTTCTTC. It yields the protein CASRIASGTHNEQFF. The rearrangement uses TRBV2 and TRBJ2-1; 7 bases line up with TRBD2. This CDR3 spans 15 amino acids. Trimming cost V 6 bases and J 5 bases; bases outside gene matches: 10. The V gene's germline CDR1 is SNHLY and CDR2 FYNNEI.

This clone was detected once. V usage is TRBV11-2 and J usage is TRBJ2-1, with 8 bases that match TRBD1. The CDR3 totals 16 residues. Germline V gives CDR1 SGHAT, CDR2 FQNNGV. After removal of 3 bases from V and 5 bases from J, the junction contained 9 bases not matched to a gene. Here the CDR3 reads CASSFSGQGANNEQFF. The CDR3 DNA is TGTGCCAGCAGCTTCTCCGGACAGGGCGCTAACAATGAGCAGTTCTTC.

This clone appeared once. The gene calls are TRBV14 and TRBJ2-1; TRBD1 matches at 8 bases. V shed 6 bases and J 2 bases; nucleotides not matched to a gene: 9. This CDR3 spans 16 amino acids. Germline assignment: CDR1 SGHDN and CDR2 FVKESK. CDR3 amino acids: CASSRQGAEPYNEQFF. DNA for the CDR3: TGTGCCAGCAGTCGGCAGGGGGCGGAACCCTACAATGAGCAGTTCTTC. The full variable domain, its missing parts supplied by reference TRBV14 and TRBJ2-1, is EAGVTQFPSHSVIEKGQTVTLRCDPISGHDNLYWYRRVMGKEIKFLLHFVKESKQDESGMPNNRFLAERTGGTYSTLKVQPAELEDSGVYFCASSRQGAEPYNEQFFGPGTRLTVL.

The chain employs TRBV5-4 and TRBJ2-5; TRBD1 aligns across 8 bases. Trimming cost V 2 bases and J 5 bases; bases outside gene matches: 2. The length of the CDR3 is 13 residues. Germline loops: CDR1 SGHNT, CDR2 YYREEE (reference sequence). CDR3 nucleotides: TGTGCCAGCAGCTTCAGGGGGCTGGAGACCCAGTACTTC. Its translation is CASSFRGLETQYF.

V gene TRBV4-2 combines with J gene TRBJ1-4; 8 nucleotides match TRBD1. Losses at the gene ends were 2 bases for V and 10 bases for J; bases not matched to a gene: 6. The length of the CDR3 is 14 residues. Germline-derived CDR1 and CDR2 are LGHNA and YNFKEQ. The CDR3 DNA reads TGTGCCAGCAGCCAACAGACAGGGGTTATAAAACTGTTTTTT. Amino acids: CASSQQTGVIKLFF.

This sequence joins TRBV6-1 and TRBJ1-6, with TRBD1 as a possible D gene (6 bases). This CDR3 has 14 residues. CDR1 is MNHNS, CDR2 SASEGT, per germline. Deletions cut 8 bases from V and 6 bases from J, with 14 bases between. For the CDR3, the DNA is TGTGCCAGCGTGGCCGGGGGCCCTAATTCACCCCTCCACTTT. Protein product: CASVAGGPNSPLHF.

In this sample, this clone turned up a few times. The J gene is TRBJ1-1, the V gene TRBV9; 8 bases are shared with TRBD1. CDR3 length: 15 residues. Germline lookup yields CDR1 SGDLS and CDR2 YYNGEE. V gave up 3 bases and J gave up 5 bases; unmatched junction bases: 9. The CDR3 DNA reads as TGTGCCAGCAGCGCCTTACAGGGGGGGAAAACTGAAGCTTTCTTT. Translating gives CASSALQGGKTEAFF.

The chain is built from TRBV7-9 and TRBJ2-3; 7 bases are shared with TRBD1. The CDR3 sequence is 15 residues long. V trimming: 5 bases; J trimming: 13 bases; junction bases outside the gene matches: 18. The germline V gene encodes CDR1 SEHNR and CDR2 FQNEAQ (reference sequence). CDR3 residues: CASSLGVGGALLEYF. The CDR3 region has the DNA TGTGCCAGCAGCCTGGGGGTAGGGGGCGCGTTACTTGAGTATTTT.

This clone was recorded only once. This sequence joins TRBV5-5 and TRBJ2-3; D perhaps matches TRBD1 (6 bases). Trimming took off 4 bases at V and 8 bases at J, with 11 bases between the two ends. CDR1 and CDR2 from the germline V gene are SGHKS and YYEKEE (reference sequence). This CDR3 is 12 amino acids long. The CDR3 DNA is TGTGCCAGCAGCACTGGACAGACTACGCAGTATTTT. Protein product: CASSTGQTTQYF.

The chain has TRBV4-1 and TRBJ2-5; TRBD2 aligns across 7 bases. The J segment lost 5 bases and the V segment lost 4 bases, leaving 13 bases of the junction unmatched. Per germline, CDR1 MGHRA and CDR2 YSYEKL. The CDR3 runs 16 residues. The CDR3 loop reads CASSPVAGLSMETQYF. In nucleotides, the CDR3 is TGCGCCAGCAGCCCCGTAGCGGGTCTGAGTATGGAGACCCAGTACTTC.

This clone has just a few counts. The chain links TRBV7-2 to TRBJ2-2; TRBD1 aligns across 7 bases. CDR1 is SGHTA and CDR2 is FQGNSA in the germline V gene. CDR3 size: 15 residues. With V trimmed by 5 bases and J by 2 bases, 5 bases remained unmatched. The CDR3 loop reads CASSRQGSNTGELFF. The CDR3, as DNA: TGTGCCAGCAGCCGACAGGGTTCTAACACCGGGGAGCTGTTTTTT.

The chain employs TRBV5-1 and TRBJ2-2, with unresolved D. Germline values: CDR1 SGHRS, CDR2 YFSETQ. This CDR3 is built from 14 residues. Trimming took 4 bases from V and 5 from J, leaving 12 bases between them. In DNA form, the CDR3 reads TGCGCCAGCAGCGGGTGGTTCAGGACCGGGGAGCTGTTTTTT. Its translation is CASSGWFRTGELFF.

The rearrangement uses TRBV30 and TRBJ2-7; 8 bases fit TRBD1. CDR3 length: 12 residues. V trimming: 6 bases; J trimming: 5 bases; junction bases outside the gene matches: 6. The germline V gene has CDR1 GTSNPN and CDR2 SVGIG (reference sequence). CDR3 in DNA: TGTGCCTGTGGGGCAGGGGGCCACGAGCAGTACTTC. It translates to CACGAGGHEQYF.

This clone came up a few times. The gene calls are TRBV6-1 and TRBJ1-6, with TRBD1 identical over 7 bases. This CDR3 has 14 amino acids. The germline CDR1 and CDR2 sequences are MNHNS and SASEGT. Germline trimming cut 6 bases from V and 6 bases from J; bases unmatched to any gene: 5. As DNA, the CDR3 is TGTGCCAGCAGCCCAGGGGGGACTAATTCACCCCTCCACTTT. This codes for CASSPGGTNSPLHF.

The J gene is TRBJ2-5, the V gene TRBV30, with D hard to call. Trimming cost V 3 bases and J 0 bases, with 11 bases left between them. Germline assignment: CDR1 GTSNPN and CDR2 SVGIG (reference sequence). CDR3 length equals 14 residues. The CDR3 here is CAWSQGVYQETQYF. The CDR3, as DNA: TGTGCCTGGAGCCAAGGAGTCTACCAAGAGACCCAGTACTTC.